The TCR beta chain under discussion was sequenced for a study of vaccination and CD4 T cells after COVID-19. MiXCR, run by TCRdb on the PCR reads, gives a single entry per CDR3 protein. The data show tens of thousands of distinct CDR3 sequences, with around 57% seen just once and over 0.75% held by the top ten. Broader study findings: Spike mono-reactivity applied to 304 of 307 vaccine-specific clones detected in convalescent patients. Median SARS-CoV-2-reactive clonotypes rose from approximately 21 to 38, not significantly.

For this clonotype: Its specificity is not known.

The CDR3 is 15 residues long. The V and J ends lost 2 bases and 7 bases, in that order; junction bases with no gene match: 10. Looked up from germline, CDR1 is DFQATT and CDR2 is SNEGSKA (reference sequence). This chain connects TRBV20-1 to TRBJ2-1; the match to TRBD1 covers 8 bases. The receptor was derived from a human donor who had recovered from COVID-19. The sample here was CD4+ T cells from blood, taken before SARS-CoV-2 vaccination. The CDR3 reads CSARRDRLNRNEQFF. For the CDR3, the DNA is TGCAGTGCTAGACGGGACAGGCTTAATAGGAATGAGCAGTTCTTC.